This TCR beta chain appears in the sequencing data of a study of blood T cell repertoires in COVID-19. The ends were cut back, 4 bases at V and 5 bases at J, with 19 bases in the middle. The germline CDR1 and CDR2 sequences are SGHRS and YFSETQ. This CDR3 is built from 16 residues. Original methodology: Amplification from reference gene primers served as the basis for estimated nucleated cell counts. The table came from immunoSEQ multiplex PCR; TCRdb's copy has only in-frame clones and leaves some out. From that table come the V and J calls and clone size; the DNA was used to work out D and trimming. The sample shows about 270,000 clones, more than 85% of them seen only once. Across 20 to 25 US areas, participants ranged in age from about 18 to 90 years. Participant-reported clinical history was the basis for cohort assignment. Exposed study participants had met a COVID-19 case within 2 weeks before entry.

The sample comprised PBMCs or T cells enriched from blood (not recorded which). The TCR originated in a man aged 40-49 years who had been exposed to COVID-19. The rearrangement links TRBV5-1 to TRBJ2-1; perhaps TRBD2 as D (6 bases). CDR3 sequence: CASSPPPGRFNNEQFF. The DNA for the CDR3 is TGCGCCAGCAGCCCCCCCCCAGGGAGGTTTAACAATGAGCAGTTCTTC.